This T cell receptor (beta chain) was captured in a study of cytomegalovirus exposure and HLA in healthy donors. This clone was seen only a few times. The PCR had 60 Vbeta and 13 Jbeta primers. The data were produced by immunoSEQ multiplex PCR, yet TCRdb's version contains in-frame clones alone and is incomplete. The sample lists 120,000 to 150,000 clones, roughly 68% occurring once. V lost 2 bases, J lost 1 base, and 9 bases lay in between. There are 14 residues in the CDR3. Germline assignment: CDR1 MNHEY and CDR2 SVGAGI. The chain carries TRBV6-5 and TRBJ2-7; a possible D gene is TRBD1 (5 bases). The receptor's source is a man in his 60s in good health and CMV-seronegative. Sequenced sample: PBMCs. The CDR3: CASSYRSGSYEQYF. In DNA form, the CDR3 reads TGTGCCAGCAGTTACCGGTCAGGGTCCTACGAGCAGTACTTC.